This T cell receptor (beta chain) was identified in a study of CD8 T cells in ankylosing spondylitis. TCRdb analysed the 5' RACE reads with MiXCR anew, one entry per CDR3 protein. The table includes approximately 240,000 distinct CDR3 sequences, 10% detected once. In its sample, this clonotype was seen many times. Sequencing used blood, either unsorted or a sorted T cell fraction (not recorded which). This TCR came from a male donor with ankylosing spondylitis or in good health (not recorded which).

The CDR3 nucleotides are TGTGCCATCAGTGAGTCGACAAATAGCAATCAGCCCCAGCATTTT. The encoded protein is CAISESTNSNQPQHF. The V gene is TRBV10-3, the J gene TRBJ1-5, with unresolved D. The CDR3 is made up of 15 amino acids. The germline CDR1 and CDR2 sequences are ENHRY and SYGVKD. Trimming cost V 0 bases and J 0 bases, with 6 bases left between them.